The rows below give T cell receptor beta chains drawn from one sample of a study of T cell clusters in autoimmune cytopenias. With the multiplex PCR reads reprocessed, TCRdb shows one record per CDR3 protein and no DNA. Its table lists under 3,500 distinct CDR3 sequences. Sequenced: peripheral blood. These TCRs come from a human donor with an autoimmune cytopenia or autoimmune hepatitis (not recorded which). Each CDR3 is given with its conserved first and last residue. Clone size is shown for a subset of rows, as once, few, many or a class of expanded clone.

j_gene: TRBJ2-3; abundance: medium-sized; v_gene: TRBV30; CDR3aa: CAWSWNTDTQYF
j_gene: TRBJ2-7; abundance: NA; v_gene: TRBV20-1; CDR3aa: CSASGLDNHEQYF
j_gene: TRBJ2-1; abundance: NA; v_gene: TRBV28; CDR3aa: CASSLPRDPNEQFF
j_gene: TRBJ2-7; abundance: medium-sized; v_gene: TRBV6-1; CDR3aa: CASSKTGMTYEQYF
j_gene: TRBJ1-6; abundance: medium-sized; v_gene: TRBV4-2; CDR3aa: CASSQDRAGRPLHF
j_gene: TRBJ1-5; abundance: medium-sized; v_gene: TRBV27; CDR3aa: CASSPTGGWGNQPQHF
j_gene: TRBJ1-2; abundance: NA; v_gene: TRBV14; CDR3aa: CASRVLLANYGYTF
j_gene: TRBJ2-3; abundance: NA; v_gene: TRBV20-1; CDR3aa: CSASGGQSTSADTQYF
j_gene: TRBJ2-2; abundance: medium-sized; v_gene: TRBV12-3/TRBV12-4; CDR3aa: CASSSPRDSTGELFF
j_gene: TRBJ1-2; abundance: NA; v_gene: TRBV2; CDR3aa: CASRPDGVVIGYTF
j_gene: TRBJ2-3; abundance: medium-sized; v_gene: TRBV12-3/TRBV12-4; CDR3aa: CASSPTDRPGTQYF
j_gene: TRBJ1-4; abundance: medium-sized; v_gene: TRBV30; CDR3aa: CAWTQGYNEKLFF
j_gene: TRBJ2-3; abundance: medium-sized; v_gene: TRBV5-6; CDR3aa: CASSPAPPADTQYF
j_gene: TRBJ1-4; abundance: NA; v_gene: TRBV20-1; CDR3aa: CSAFTNEKLFF
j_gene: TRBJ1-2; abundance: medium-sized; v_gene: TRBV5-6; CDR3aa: CASRDTLDGYGYTF
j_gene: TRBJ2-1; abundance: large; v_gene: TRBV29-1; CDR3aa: CSVEDLGGFYNEQFF
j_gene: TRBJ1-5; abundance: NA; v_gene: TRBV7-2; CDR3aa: CASSLREGAGSGQPQHF
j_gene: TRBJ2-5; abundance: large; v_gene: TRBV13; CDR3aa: CASRGTGLGVETQYF
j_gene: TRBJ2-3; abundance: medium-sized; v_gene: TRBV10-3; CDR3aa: CAIATGTSTDTQYF
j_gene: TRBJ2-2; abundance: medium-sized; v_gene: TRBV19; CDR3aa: CASNRDRGHDTGELFF
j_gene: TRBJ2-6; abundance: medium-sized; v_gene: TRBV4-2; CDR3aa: CASSPSRTYSSGANVLTF
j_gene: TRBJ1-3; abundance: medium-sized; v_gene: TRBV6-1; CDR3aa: CASSQTNRVEVTIYF
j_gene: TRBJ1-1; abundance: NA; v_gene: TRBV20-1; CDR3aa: CSARDSIRAEAFF
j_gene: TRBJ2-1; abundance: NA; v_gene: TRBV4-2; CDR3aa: CASSQGQGYEQFF
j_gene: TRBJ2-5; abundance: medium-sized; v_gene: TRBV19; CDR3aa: CASSTLDRGEETQYF
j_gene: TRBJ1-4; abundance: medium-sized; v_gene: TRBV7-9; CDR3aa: CASSGRSGQGFVKLFF
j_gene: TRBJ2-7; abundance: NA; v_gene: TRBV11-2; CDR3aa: CASTGLRGAGYEQYF
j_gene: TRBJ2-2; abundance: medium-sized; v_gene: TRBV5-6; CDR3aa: CASSLRNTGELFF
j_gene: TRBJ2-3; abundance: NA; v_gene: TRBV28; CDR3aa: CASSLTGGGFLATDTQYF